This entry describes one T cell receptor (beta chain). The CDR3 is 14 amino acids. V was clipped by 7 bases and J by 7 bases, with 19 bases between them. Germline lookup yields CDR1 LNHDA and CDR2 SQIVND (reference sequence). This entry comes from a study of blood T cell repertoires in COVID-19. Study in general: Spain, Italy and the United States supplied samples that represented acute and convalescent COVID-19.

Here immunoSEQ multiplex PCR was the method, and the copy in TCRdb shows in-frame clones only, minus some. The sample shows some 76,000 clones, around nine tenths of them seen only once. The sequenced material came from peripheral blood. The clonotype originates from a man between 60 and 70 years old with acute or convalescent COVID-19. The rearrangement uses TRBV19 and TRBJ1-2; D gene ambiguous. DNA of the CDR3: TGTGCCAGTACCCCCGGATTTCCCAGCGGTGGCTACACCTTC. Translating gives CASTPGFPSGGYTF.